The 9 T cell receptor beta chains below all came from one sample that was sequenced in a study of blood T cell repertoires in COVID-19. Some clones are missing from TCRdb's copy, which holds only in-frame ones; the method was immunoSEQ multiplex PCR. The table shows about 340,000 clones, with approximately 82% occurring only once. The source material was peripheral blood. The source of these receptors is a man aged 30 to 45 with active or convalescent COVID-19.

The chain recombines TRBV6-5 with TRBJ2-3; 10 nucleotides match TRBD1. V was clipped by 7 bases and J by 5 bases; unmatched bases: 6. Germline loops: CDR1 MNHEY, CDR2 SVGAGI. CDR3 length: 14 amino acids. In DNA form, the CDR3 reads TGTGCCAGCACAAGACAGGGGGCAGGAGATACGCAGTATTTT. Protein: CASTRQGAGDTQYF.

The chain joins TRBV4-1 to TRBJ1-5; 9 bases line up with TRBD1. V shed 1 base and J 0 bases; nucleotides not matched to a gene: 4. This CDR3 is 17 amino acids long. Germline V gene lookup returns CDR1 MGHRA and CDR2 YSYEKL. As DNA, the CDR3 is TGCGCCAGCAGCCAAGCCGACAGGGGGAATAGCAATCAGCCCCAGCATTTT. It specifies CASSQADRGNSNQPQHF.

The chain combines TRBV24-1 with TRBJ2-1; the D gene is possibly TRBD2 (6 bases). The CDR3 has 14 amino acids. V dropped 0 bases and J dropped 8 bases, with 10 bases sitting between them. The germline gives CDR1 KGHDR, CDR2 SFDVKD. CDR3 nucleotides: TGTGCCACCAGTGATTTGCGGCGGGAACATGAGCAGTTCTTC. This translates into CATSDLRREHEQFF.

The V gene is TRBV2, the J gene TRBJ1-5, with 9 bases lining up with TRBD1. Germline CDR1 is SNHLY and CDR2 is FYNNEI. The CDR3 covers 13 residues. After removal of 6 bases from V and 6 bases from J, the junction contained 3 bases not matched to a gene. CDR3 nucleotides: TGTGCCAGCAGGGACAGGGGAAGTCAGCCCCAGCATTTT. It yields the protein CASRDRGSQPQHF.

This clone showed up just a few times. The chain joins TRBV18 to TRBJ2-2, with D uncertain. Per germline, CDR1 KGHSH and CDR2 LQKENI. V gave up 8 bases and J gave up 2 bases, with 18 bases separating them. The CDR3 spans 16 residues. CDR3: CASTPPARTNTGELFF. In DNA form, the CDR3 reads TGTGCCAGCACCCCCCCCGCGCGTACCAACACCGGGGAGCTGTTTTTT.

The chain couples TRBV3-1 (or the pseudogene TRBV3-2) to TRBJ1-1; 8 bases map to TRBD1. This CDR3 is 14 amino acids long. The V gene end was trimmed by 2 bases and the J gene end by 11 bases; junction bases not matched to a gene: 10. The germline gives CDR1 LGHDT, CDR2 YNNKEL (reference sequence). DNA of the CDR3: TGTGCCAGCAGCCAATCCATGGACAGGGTAGGGGCTTTCTTT. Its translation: CASSQSMDRVGAFF.

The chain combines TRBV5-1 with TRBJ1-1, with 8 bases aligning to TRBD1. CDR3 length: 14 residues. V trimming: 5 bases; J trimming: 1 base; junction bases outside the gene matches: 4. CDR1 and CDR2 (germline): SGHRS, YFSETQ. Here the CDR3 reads CASRSGQANTEAFF. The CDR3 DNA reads TGCGCCAGCAGATCGGGACAGGCGAACACTGAAGCTTTCTTT.

This CDR3 is CASSPQQVVAPLHF. The CDR3 region has the DNA TGTGCCAGCTCACCTCAGCAGGTGGTTGCGCCCCTCCACTTT. This chain connects TRBV18 to TRBJ1-6, with unresolved D. V lost 3 bases and J lost 13, with 16 bases in between. CDR3 length equals 14 residues. In germline, CDR1 is KGHSH, CDR2 LQKENI. Supplemented by reference TRBV18 and TRBJ1-6, the full variable domain reads NAGVMQNPRHLVRRRGQEARLRCSPMKGHSHVYWYRQLPEEGLKFMVYLQKENIIDESGMPKERFSAEFPKEGPSILRIQQVVRGDSAAYFCASSPQQVVAPLHFGNGTRLTVT.

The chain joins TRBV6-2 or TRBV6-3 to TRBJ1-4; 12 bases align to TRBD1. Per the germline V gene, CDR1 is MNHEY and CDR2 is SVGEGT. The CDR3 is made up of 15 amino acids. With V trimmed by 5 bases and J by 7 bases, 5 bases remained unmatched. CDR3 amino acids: CASSGTGGAGEKLFF. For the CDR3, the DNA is TGTGCCAGCAGTGGGACAGGGGGCGCGGGTGAAAAACTGTTTTTT.